Below, 29 T cell receptor beta chains from the same sample are listed, as sequenced in a study of technical replicates of blood from several donors. The data were produced by immunoSEQ multiplex PCR, yet TCRdb's version contains in-frame clones alone and is incomplete. Among about 80,000 clones listed, about 93% were seen once. The specimen was T cells isolated from PBMCs. These receptors were collected from a human donor in good health.

In DNA, the CDR3 is TGTGCCAGCAGCGATAGGGGTTATACTGAAGCTTTCTTT. It translates to CASSDRGYTEAFF. The rearrangement uses TRBV6-5 and TRBJ1-1; a possible D gene is TRBD1 (5 bases). This CDR3 is 13 amino acids long. Germline lookup yields CDR1 MNHEY and CDR2 SVGAGI. V lost 6 bases to trimming and J lost 5 bases, with 13 bases between them.

This clone was found once. J is TRBJ1-5 and V is TRBV5-6; TRBD1 agrees at 9 bases. V lost 2 bases and J lost 0; bases outside the gene matches: 3. The CDR3 is 16 amino acids. Germline V gene sequence: CDR1 SGHDT, CDR2 YYEEEE. The CDR3 loop reads CASSFGTGSSNQPQHF. Here the CDR3 DNA reads TGTGCCAGCAGCTTCGGGACAGGGAGTAGCAATCAGCCCCAGCATTTT.

This clone occurred once. J is TRBJ2-7 and V is TRBV9; 10 nucleotides line up with TRBD2. Germline V gene data show CDR1 as SGDLS and CDR2 as YYNGEE. The V gene end was trimmed by 1 base and the J gene end by 5 bases; junction bases not matched to a gene: 6. This CDR3 has 15 amino acids. The CDR3 sequence is CASSVTASGSNEQYF. The CDR3 bases are TGTGCCAGCAGCGTAACGGCTAGCGGGAGTAACGAGCAGTACTTC.

The chain uses TRBV5-6 and TRBJ2-7, with 8 bases lining up with TRBD1. CDR1 and CDR2 from the germline V gene are SGHDT and YYEEEE. J gave up 3 bases and V 4 bases, and 3 bases lay outside the gene matches. The CDR3 loop spans 13 amino acids. CDR3 in amino acids: CASSVDRDYEQYF. The DNA for the CDR3 is TGTGCCAGCAGCGTGGACAGGGACTACGAGCAGTACTTC.

This chain joins TRBV7-9 and TRBJ2-1, with 9 positions matching TRBD2. From germline, CDR1 is SEHNR and CDR2 FQNEAQ (reference sequence). This CDR3 is 17 amino acids long. V shed 5 bases and J 7 bases; nucleotides not matched to a gene: 15. CDR3 loop: CASSVVSGSHTHNEQFF. The DNA of the CDR3 is TGTGCCAGCAGCGTCGTTAGCGGGAGCCACACACATAATGAGCAGTTCTTC.

The chain is built from TRBV6-1 and TRBJ2-3, with TRBD2 identical over 11 bases. Germline V gene data show CDR1 as MNHNS and CDR2 as SASEGT. After removal of 3 bases from V and 0 bases from J, the junction contained 5 bases not matched to a gene. CDR3 length: 17 amino acids. CDR3 in DNA: TGTGCCAGCAGTGATATAGCGGGAGGGGTTAGCACAGATACGCAGTATTTT. This sequence encodes CASSDIAGGVSTDTQYF.

V gene TRBV7-3 combines with J gene TRBJ1-1; D perhaps matches TRBD1 (5 bases). The CDR3 is made up of 13 amino acids. The ends were cut back, 6 bases at V and 1 base at J, with 9 bases in the middle. The germline CDR1 and CDR2 sequences are SGHTA and FQGTGA. This CDR3 reads CASSIGANTEAFF. The CDR3 DNA reads as TGTGCCAGCAGTATTGGGGCGAACACTGAAGCTTTCTTT.

CDR3 sequence reads: CASNLATSYNEQFF. DNA of the CDR3: TGTGCCAGCAACCTAGCGACCTCCTACAATGAGCAGTTCTTC. The chain uses TRBV9 and TRBJ2-1; possible D gene TRBD2, 6 bases. V shed 6 bases and J shed 0 bases, with 10 bases lying between them. The germline CDR1 and CDR2 sequences are SGDLS and YYNGEE. The CDR3 is made up of 14 amino acids.

This clone was observed a single time. The V call is TRBV19, the J call TRBJ2-6; no clear D gene. The germline V gene has CDR1 LNHDA and CDR2 SQIVND (reference sequence). V was cut by 1 base and J by 0 bases, with 7 bases left in between. The CDR3 has 16 residues. CDR3 sequence reads: CASSIGRFSGANVLTF. The CDR3 nucleotides read TGTGCCAGTAGTATAGGGCGGTTCTCTGGGGCCAACGTCCTGACTTTC.

The chain has TRBV29-1 and TRBJ1-4, with unresolved D. Germline V gene lookup returns CDR1 SQVTM and CDR2 ANQGSEA. V was pared by 4 bases and J by 8 bases, with 8 bases between. The CDR3 covers 11 residues. DNA for the CDR3: TGCAGCGTTGTCCTCGGGGAAAAACTGTTTTTT. Translating gives CSVVLGEKLFF.

This rearrangement joins TRBV7-8 to TRBJ2-7, with 7 bases that match TRBD1. The junction had 10 bases not matched to a gene; V was cut back by 3 bases and J by 2 bases. The CDR3 loop spans 16 amino acids. Germline CDR1 reads SGHVS; CDR2 reads FQNEAQ. CDR3 in DNA: TGTGCCAGCAGCTTCCTACAGGGGATAAAAACCTACGAGCAGTACTTC. Translated: CASSFLQGIKTYEQYF.

The chain is built from TRBV11-2 and TRBJ2-3, with D tentatively TRBD1 (6 bases). V was clipped by 2 bases and J by 0 bases, with 9 bases between them. The germline V gene has CDR1 SGHAT and CDR2 FQNNGV. The CDR3 has 15 amino acids. CDR3 sequence: CASSLTGQSTDTQYF. The CDR3 DNA follows: TGTGCCAGCAGCTTAACCGGACAGAGCACAGATACGCAGTATTTT.

The chain uses TRBV4-3 and TRBJ2-2; 8 bases map to TRBD1. The CDR3 is 17 amino acids. The germline V gene encodes CDR1 LGHNA and CDR2 YSLEER. V was pared by 2 bases and J by 1 base, with 6 bases of the junction left unmatched. CDR3 region: CASSQTSRGQNTGELFF. The CDR3 DNA reads as TGCGCCAGCAGCCAAACTTCCAGGGGGCAGAACACCGGGGAGCTGTTTTTT.

This clone was counted once. The chain links TRBV7-9 to TRBJ2-7; tentative D call: TRBD2 (7 bases). The CDR3 spans 15 residues. Deletions cut 1 base from V and 3 bases from J, with 13 bases between. Per germline, CDR1 SEHNR and CDR2 FQNEAQ (reference sequence). In DNA, the CDR3 is TGTGCCAGCAGCTTAGGTGCAGGGGAGGGCTACGAGCAGTACTTC. Encoded protein: CASSLGAGEGYEQYF. The variable domain in full, with the rest retrieved from reference TRBV7-9 and TRBJ2-7, is DTGVSQNPRHKITKRGQNVTFRCDPISEHNRLYWYRQTLGQGPEFLTYFQNEAQLEKSRLLSDRFSAERPKGSFSTLEIQRTEQGDSAMYLCASSLGAGEGYEQYFGPGTRLTVT.

V is TRBV28 and J is TRBJ2-7; 9 bases agree with TRBD1. The CDR3 consists of 14 residues. Germline loops: CDR1 MDHEN, CDR2 SYDVKM. With 9 bases clipped from V and 1 base from J, the junction kept 7 bases outside the gene matches. The CDR3 loop is CASSLDRGSYEQYF. CDR3 sequence (DNA): TGTGCCAGTTCCTTGGACAGGGGATCCTACGAGCAGTACTTC.

The chain carries TRBV30 and TRBJ1-2, with a possible D match to TRBD1 (6 bases). V was clipped by 5 bases and J by 4 bases, with 17 bases between them. The germline gives CDR1 GTSNPN, CDR2 SVGIG (reference sequence). CDR3 length equals 14 residues. CDR3 sequence: CAWYNPQGSYGYTF. CDR3 DNA sequence: TGTGCCTGGTACAATCCACAGGGTTCCTATGGCTACACCTTC.

The count of this clone is one. CDR3 amino acids: CASSLTASGFTDTQYF. CDR3 sequence (DNA): TGTGCCAGCAGCTTGACGGCTAGCGGGTTCACAGATACGCAGTATTTT. This sequence joins TRBV11-2 and TRBJ2-3; 8 bases are shared with TRBD2. The germline V gene encodes CDR1 SGHAT and CDR2 FQNNGV. Trimming took 3 bases from V and 2 from J; bases not matched to a gene: 7. This CDR3 contains 16 residues.

This clone appeared once. The chain couples TRBV19 to TRBJ2-5; unclear D gene. V was shortened by 3 bases and J by 5 bases, with 4 bases between the two germline ends. Germline loops: CDR1 LNHDA, CDR2 SQIVND (reference sequence). The CDR3 covers 11 residues. DNA for the CDR3: TGTGCCAGTAGTATGAGGGAGACCCAGTACTTC. This gives the protein CASSMRETQYF.

This chain links TRBV5-4 with TRBJ2-5; D uncertain. Trimming took off 2 bases at V and 5 bases at J, with 13 bases between the two ends. From germline, CDR1 is SGHNT and CDR2 YYREEE (reference sequence). This CDR3 has 14 amino acids. Written as DNA, the CDR3 is TGTGCCAGCAGCTTCAATAGAGAAACGGAGACCCAGTACTTC. Amino acid sequence: CASSFNRETETQYF.

The chain combines TRBV28 with TRBJ2-1; the match to TRBD1 covers 7 bases. The CDR3 sequence is 13 residues long. J gave up 8 bases and V 4 bases, and 5 bases lay outside the gene matches. Per germline, CDR1 MDHEN and CDR2 SYDVKM. The CDR3 DNA is TGTGCCAGCAGTTCGACAGGGTACGATGAGCAGTTCTTC. It specifies CASSSTGYDEQFF.

This clone was detected only once. The chain is built from TRBV6-6 and TRBJ2-7; perhaps TRBD1 as D (6 bases). Germline loops: CDR1 MNHNY, CDR2 SVGAGI (reference sequence). The V gene lost 4 bases and the J gene lost 3 bases, with 13 bases spanning the gap. This CDR3 spans 14 amino acids. CDR3 bases: TGTGCCAGCAGTTTAGTTGGCAGGGGCTACGAGCAGTACTTC. It yields the protein CASSLVGRGYEQYF.

In its sample, this clone was seen once. The chain combines TRBV27 with TRBJ1-1, with 8 bases aligning to TRBD1. Looked up from germline, CDR1 is MNHEY and CDR2 is SMNVEV (reference sequence). V was pared by 7 bases and J by 2 bases, with 6 bases of the junction left unmatched. The CDR3 loop spans 14 amino acids. The CDR3 reads CASIPDRGNTEAFF. The CDR3 DNA follows: TGTGCCAGCATCCCAGACAGGGGCAACACTGAAGCTTTCTTT.

The chain employs TRBV9 and TRBJ2-1; TRBD1 matches 8 bases. The CDR3 spans 14 residues. Germline CDR1 and CDR2: SGDLS and YYNGEE. The trim removed 4 bases at V and 8 bases at J, leaving 8 bases unmatched. CDR3 residues: CASSIRTGSYEQFF. In nucleotides, the CDR3 is TGTGCCAGCAGCATCCGGACAGGGAGCTATGAGCAGTTCTTC. Supplemented by reference TRBV9 and TRBJ2-1, the full variable domain reads DSGVTQTPKHLITATGQRVTLRCSPRSGDLSVYWYQQSLDQGLQFLIQYYNGEERAKGNILERFSAQQFPDLHSELNLSSLELGDSALYFCASSIRTGSYEQFFGPGTRLTVL.

The CDR3 sequence: CASSLDWTGRETQYF. In DNA, the CDR3 is TGTGCCAGCAGCTTAGACTGGACAGGGAGGGAGACCCAGTACTTC. The chain is built from TRBV11-3 and TRBJ2-5; 8 nucleotides agree with TRBD1. The CDR3 is made up of 15 amino acids. CDR1 and CDR2 from the germline V gene are SGHNT and YENEEA. V was clipped by 0 bases and J by 5 bases; unmatched bases: 5.

The chain uses TRBV4-2 and TRBJ2-4; 7 bases agree with TRBD2. CDR3 length: 14 amino acids. The junction had 4 bases not matched to a gene; V was cut back by 2 bases and J by 6 bases. CDR1 LGHNA and CDR2 YNFKEQ come from the germline V gene. As DNA, the CDR3 is TGTGCCAGCAGCCAATGGCCGGGGGGAAACATTCAGTACTTC. Protein sequence: CASSQWPGGNIQYF.

DNA for the CDR3: TGTGCCAGCAGCCCACGCGGGGGACGGACTGAAGCTTTCTTT. It codes for CASSPRGGRTEAFF. The gene calls are TRBV7-2 and TRBJ1-1; TRBD1 might be the D (5 bases). The V gene's germline CDR1 is SGHTA and CDR2 FQGNSA. Trimming shortened V by 5 bases and J by 5 bases, and 15 bases separated the two germline ends. CDR3 size: 14 residues.

Only a few counts were recorded for this clone. The chain links TRBV4-1 to TRBJ1-1, with D possibly TRBD1 on 5 matching bases. Germline CDR1 is MGHRA and CDR2 is YSYEKL. Trimming removed 5 bases from V and 1 base from J, with 5 bases in between. This CDR3 is built from 12 residues. Here the CDR3 DNA reads TGCGCCAGCAGCGACAGGAACACTGAAGCTTTCTTT. It encodes CASSDRNTEAFF.

The chain links TRBV27 to TRBJ2-7, with 8 bases that match TRBD1. There are 14 residues in the CDR3. V lost 3 bases to trimming and J lost 2 bases; unmatched junction nucleotides: 3. Germline CDR1 is MNHEY and CDR2 is SMNVEV (reference sequence). The CDR3 region has the DNA TGTGCCAGCAGTTTGGCAGGGGGCACCTACGAGCAGTACTTC. Translated: CASSLAGGTYEQYF.

V and J are TRBV19 and TRBJ1-1; D gene uncertain. Germline CDR1 and CDR2: LNHDA and SQIVND (reference sequence). CDR3 size: 14 residues. Deletions cut 5 bases from V and 3 bases from J, with 13 bases between. The CDR3 DNA is TGTGCCAGTAGTTCCCCGAGGGAGGACACTGAAGCTTTCTTT. Translated: CASSSPREDTEAFF.